This is a list of T cell receptor beta chains from one sample in a study of blood T cell repertoires in COVID-19. The data were produced by immunoSEQ multiplex PCR, yet TCRdb's version contains in-frame clones alone and is incomplete. The table records roughly 290,000 clones, around 89% of them present only once. The sample consisted of peripheral blood. Receptors originate from a man under 40 with acute or convalescent COVID-19. Both conserved end residues are part of each CDR3. D genes are given only for firm matches. Where a row states a size, it is once, few, many or the class of an expanded clone; other rows omit it.

clone_size | j_call | v_call | d_call | cdr3_nt | cdr3_aa
. | TRBJ1-2 | TRBV28 | . | TGTGCCAGCAGACTCCAGGGGAATAGAGGCTACACCTTC | CASRLQGNRGYTF
. | TRBJ2-1 | TRBV5-4 | . | TGTGCCAGCAGCTTGGTAGGGAGCTCCTACAATGAGCAGTTCTTC | CASSLVGSSYNEQFF
. | TRBJ1-2 | TRBV19 | TRBD1 | TGTGCCAGTACCTTGGACAGGGGCACGGGGGGCTACACCTTC | CASTLDRGTGGYTF
. | TRBJ1-5 | TRBV11-2 | . | TGTGCCAGCAGCTTAGATCAGCAGCCCCAGCATTTT | CASSLDQQPQHF
. | TRBJ2-1 | TRBV19 | TRBD2 | TGTGCCAGTAGTACACACCGGGACTATGTAAGTGAGCAGTTCTTC | CASSTHRDYVSEQFF
. | TRBJ2-7 | TRBV25-1 | TRBD1 | TGTGCCAGCGGGACAGCGTACGAGCAGTACTTC | CASGTAYEQYF
. | TRBJ1-2 | TRBV3-1/TRBV3-2 | . | TGTGCCAGCAGCCAGGGGGCAGGGACACACTATGGCTACACCTTC | CASSQGAGTHYGYTF
. | TRBJ2-3 | TRBV5-1 | . | TGCGCCAGCAGCTCTGGTATTGCAGCAGATACGCAGTATTTT | CASSSGIAADTQYF
few | TRBJ1-2 | TRBV30 | . | TGTGCCTGGAGTCCAACATATGGCTACACCTTC | CAWSPTYGYTF
. | TRBJ1-2 | TRBV5-1 | TRBD1 | TGCGCCAGCCGACAGGGGTCTTATGGCTACACCTTC | CASRQGSYGYTF
. | TRBJ1-1 | TRBV5-6 | TRBD1 | TGTGCCAGCAGCTTCAGGACAGGGGGCCAGGGCACTGAAGCTTTCTTT | CASSFRTGGQGTEAFF
. | TRBJ1-2 | TRBV29-1 | . | TGCAGCGTTTTAATTACTAACTATGGCTACACCTTC | CSVLITNYGYTF
once | TRBJ2-2 | TRBV5-1 | . | TGCGCCAGCAGCTTGAATTTCGGGGGGCCGAACACCGGGGAGCTGTTTTTT | CASSLNFGGPNTGELFF
once | TRBJ2-2 | TRBV5-4 | TRBD2 | TGTGCCAGCAGCTTCGAGCGCGGGAGGGTAAGAACGAACACCGGGGAGCTGTTTTTT | CASSFERGRVRTNTGELFF
. | TRBJ2-1 | TRBV12-3/TRBV12-4 | TRBD1 | TGTGCCAGCAGCTCAGGGGGACGGTTGCAGTTCTTC | CASSSGGRLQFF
. | TRBJ2-7 | TRBV7-9 | . | TGTGCCAGCAGCTTAGGTTCCGGTTCCTACGAGCAGTACTTC | CASSLGSGSYEQYF
. | TRBJ2-5 | TRBV6-5 | TRBD1 | TGTGCCAGCCGAGGGACAGGTCCTCGGGAGACCCAGTACTTC | CASRGTGPRETQYF
few | TRBJ1-5 | TRBV7-9 | . | TGTGCCAGCAGCTTAGAGAGGGGCAATCAGCCCCAGCATTTT | CASSLERGNQPQHF
. | TRBJ2-6 | TRBV9 | . | TGTGCCAGCAGCCCCCGGCGGCTGAGCTCTGGGGCCAACGTCCTGACTTTC | CASSPRRLSSGANVLTF
. | TRBJ2-1 | TRBV14 | . | TGTGCCAGCAGCCAAGATCTGGCGGTTTGGGACAATGAGCAGTTCTTC | CASSQDLAVWDNEQFF